One and the same sample provided the 19 T cell receptor beta chains below, sequenced in a study of blood T cell repertoires in COVID-19. Assay used: immunoSEQ multiplex PCR; TCRdb lists only in-frame clones, some missing. Of about 240,000 clones in the sample, about four fifths were seen once. The sample taken for sequencing was peripheral blood. These receptors came from a man aged 25 to 40 who had recovered from COVID-19.

The genes are TRBV13 and TRBJ1-1; D not resolved. This CDR3 is built from 13 residues. Germline CDR1 reads PRHDT; CDR2 reads FYEKMQ (reference sequence). The germline V and J ends were trimmed by 5 bases and 1 base, with 8 bases remaining between them. As DNA, the CDR3 is TGTGCCAGCAGCCGTAGTAAGAACACTGAAGCTTTCTTT. It encodes CASSRSKNTEAFF. The variable domain in full, with the rest retrieved from reference TRBV13 and TRBJ1-1, is AAGVIQSPRHLIKEKRETATLKCYPIPRHDTVYWYQQGPGQDPQFLISFYEKMQSDKGSIPDRFSAQQFSDYHSELNMSSLELGDSALYFCASSRSKNTEAFFGQGTRLTVV.

This sequence joins TRBV13 and TRBJ1-4; D unclear. Germline V gives CDR1 PRHDT, CDR2 FYEKMQ (reference sequence). This CDR3 comprises 13 residues. V was cut by 6 bases and J by 3 bases, with 8 bases left in between. The CDR3 spells CASREVANEKLFF. In DNA, the CDR3 is TGTGCCAGCAGGGAGGTAGCTAATGAAAAACTGTTTTTT.

The chain has TRBV19 and TRBJ1-1; D is ambiguous. Germline V CDR1 and CDR2: LNHDA, SQIVND (reference sequence). The V gene lost 7 bases and the J gene lost 5 bases, with 14 bases spanning the gap. The CDR3 has 13 amino acids. DNA of the CDR3: TGTGCCAGTATCGGACGTACGGGGACTGAAGCTTTCTTT. Amino acids: CASIGRTGTEAFF.

The rearrangement uses TRBV6-4 and TRBJ2-1; D gene uncertain. Per the germline V gene, CDR1 is MRHNA and CDR2 is SNTAGT. The CDR3 length is 13 residues. The V end lost 3 bases, the J end lost 1 base, and 4 bases lay between the germline ends. The chain's CDR3 is CASSEESYNEQFF. CDR3 DNA: TGTGCCAGCAGTGAGGAGTCCTACAATGAGCAGTTCTTC.

CDR3 DNA: TGTGCCAGCAGTGACGGTCAGGGCAAGGGAAAACTGTTTTTT. This sequence encodes CASSDGQGKGKLFF. This chain joins TRBV25-1 and TRBJ1-4, with a possible D match to TRBD1 (5 bases). Trimming removed 3 bases from V and 10 bases from J, with 15 bases in between. The CDR3 covers 14 residues. CDR1 is MGHDK and CDR2 is SYGVNS in the germline V gene.

V is TRBV3-1 (or the pseudogene TRBV3-2) and J is TRBJ2-2; 7 nucleotides line up with TRBD2. The CDR3 sequence is 13 residues long. V lost 6 bases to trimming and J lost 5 bases; unmatched junction nucleotides: 3. CDR1 LGHDT and CDR2 YNNKEL come from the germline V gene (reference sequence). CDR3 in DNA: TGTGCCAGCAGGACTAGCCGGACCGGGGAGCTGTTTTTT. Translated, it gives CASRTSRTGELFF.

This clone was detected a few times. The J gene is TRBJ1-5, the V gene TRBV7-2; the match to TRBD1 covers 10 bases. The CDR3 contains 15 residues. V lost 5 bases and J lost 6; bases outside the gene matches: 7. CDR1 is SGHTA, CDR2 FQGNSA, per germline. CDR3 nucleotide sequence: TGTGCCAGCAGCCTCGGGACAGGGGTGGGTCAGCCCCAGCATTTT. Its protein product is CASSLGTGVGQPQHF.

The gene calls are TRBV5-1 and TRBJ2-3; TRBD2 aligns across 11 bases. Germline-derived CDR1 and CDR2 are SGHRS and YFSETQ. Trimming removed 2 bases from V and 2 bases from J; junction bases left unmatched: 4. The CDR3 has 16 residues. In nucleotides, the CDR3 is TGCGCCAGCAGCTTCGGGACTAGCGGATCCACAGATACGCAGTATTTT. It specifies CASSFGTSGSTDTQYF. The variable domain in full, with the rest retrieved from reference TRBV5-1 and TRBJ2-3, is KAGVTQTPRYLIKTRGQQVTLSCSPISGHRSVSWYQQTPGQGLQFLFEYFSETQRNKGNFPGRFSGRQFSNSRSEMNVSTLELGDSALYLCASSFGTSGSTDTQYFGPGTRLTVL.

The J gene is TRBJ1-1, the V gene TRBV3-1 (or the pseudogene TRBV3-2); 8 nucleotides line up with TRBD1. V lost 5 bases to trimming and J lost 1 base; unmatched junction nucleotides: 6. CDR1 and CDR2 from the germline V gene are LGHDT and YNNKEL (reference sequence). The CDR3 runs to 15 residues. The CDR3 loop is CASSVRTGRNTEAFF. DNA of the CDR3: TGTGCCAGCAGCGTGCGGACAGGGAGGAACACTGAAGCTTTCTTT.

This clone was picked up a small number of times. The J gene is TRBJ1-2, the V gene TRBV7-9; TRBD1 might be the D (6 bases). The V end was cut by 5 bases, the J end by 10 bases, with 20 bases between. Germline V gene sequence: CDR1 SEHNR, CDR2 FQNEAQ (reference sequence). CDR3 length equals 14 residues. The CDR3 here is CASSLTERDKAYTF. CDR3 sequence (DNA): TGTGCCAGCAGCCTCACCGAGAGGGACAAAGCCTACACCTTC.

This chain links TRBV5-1 with TRBJ2-3; 8 positions match TRBD2. The CDR3 has 15 residues. V lost 4 bases to trimming and J lost 2 bases; unmatched junction nucleotides: 6. Germline V gives CDR1 SGHRS, CDR2 YFSETQ. The CDR3, as DNA: TGCGCCAGCAGCAGATCTAGCGGGTTCACAGATACGCAGTATTTT. This sequence encodes CASSRSSGFTDTQYF.

V is TRBV11-3 and J is TRBJ2-5, with no clear D. Trimming took 0 bases from V and 5 from J, leaving 4 bases between them. This CDR3 has 12 residues. Germline lookup yields CDR1 SGHNT and CDR2 YENEEA. The CDR3 protein is CASSLDSETQYF. The CDR3 nucleotides read TGTGCCAGCAGCTTAGACTCGGAGACCCAGTACTTC. Looking up the rest from reference TRBV11-3 and TRBJ2-5 gives the full variable domain: EAGVVQSPRYKIIEKKQPVAFWCNPISGHNTLYWYLQNLGQGPELLIRYENEEAVDDSQLPKDRFSAERLKGVDSTLKIQPAELGDSAVYLCASSLDSETQYFGPGTRLLVL.

This rearrangement joins TRBV30 to TRBJ2-5, with 8 bases aligning to TRBD1. V lost 4 bases, J lost 6 bases, and 19 bases stayed unmatched. CDR3 length equals 17 residues. Germline V lookup: CDR1 GTSNPN, CDR2 SVGIG (reference sequence). The CDR3 bases are TGTGCCTGGATAGGCCTACTTCTGGACAGGGAAAGAAAGACCCAGTACTTC. It specifies CAWIGLLLDRERKTQYF. The full variable domain, rest sourced from reference TRBV30 and TRBJ2-5, is SQTIHQWPATLVQPVGSPLSLECTVEGTSNPNLYWYRQAAGRGLQLLFYSVGIGQISSEVPQNLSASRPQDRQFILSSKKLLLSDSGFYLCAWIGLLLDRERKTQYFGPGTRLLVL.

This clone was seen only a few times. V and J are TRBV3-1 (or the pseudogene TRBV3-2) and TRBJ1-2; D gene unclear. V shed 1 base and J shed 0 bases, with 6 bases lying between them. The CDR3 spans 14 residues. Germline CDR1 LGHDT, CDR2 YNNKEL (reference sequence). CDR3 protein: CASSQVAANYGYTF. CDR3 sequence (DNA): TGTGCCAGCAGCCAAGTGGCGGCTAACTATGGCTACACCTTC.

The chain recombines TRBV11-2 with TRBJ1-5; D perhaps matches TRBD1 (5 bases). V was trimmed by 5 bases and J by 2 bases, leaving 13 bases between them. Germline loops: CDR1 SGHAT, CDR2 FQNNGV. This CDR3 has 15 amino acids. The DNA for the CDR3 is TGTGCCAGCAGCCCGGCGGGGGTTGGCAATCAGCCCCAGCATTTT. Translating gives CASSPAGVGNQPQHF.

This sequence joins TRBV19 and TRBJ1-2, with D unclear. This CDR3 has 13 amino acids. Trimming left V 1 base short and J 7 bases short, with 10 bases between. CDR1 is LNHDA, CDR2 SQIVND, per germline (reference sequence). The CDR3 loop is CASSIVPGGGYTF. In DNA form, the CDR3 reads TGTGCCAGTAGTATAGTACCCGGCGGTGGCTACACCTTC.

This chain uses TRBV19 with TRBJ1-1; D uncertain. The CDR3 totals 14 residues. Deletions cut 7 bases from V and 3 bases from J, with 15 bases between. In germline, CDR1 is LNHDA, CDR2 SQIVND (reference sequence). The DNA of the CDR3 is TGTGCCAGTACCGGAGGGTTTGTGGACACTGAAGCTTTCTTT. Its translation: CASTGGFVDTEAFF.

The chain recombines TRBV4-1 with TRBJ1-6; D unclear. Germline V CDR1 and CDR2: MGHRA, YSYEKL. V lost 0 bases, J lost 0 bases, and 12 bases lay in between. The CDR3 is made up of 18 amino acids. CDR3 region: CASSQDSRGSSYNSPLHF. As DNA, the CDR3 is TGCGCCAGCAGCCAAGATTCGCGCGGTAGCTCCTATAATTCACCCCTCCACTTT.

The chain has TRBV7-6 and TRBJ1-2; D perhaps matches TRBD1 (5 bases). Trimming shortened V by 3 bases and J by 8 bases, and 13 bases separated the two germline ends. The CDR3 is 13 residues long. Germline V gene lookup returns CDR1 SGHVS and CDR2 FNYEAQ. CDR3 DNA sequence: TGTGCCAGCAGCTTCAGCAGGGTACGGGGCTACACCTTC. This encodes CASSFSRVRGYTF. Full variable domain (missing parts from reference TRBV7-6 and TRBJ1-2): GAGVSQSPRYKVTKRGQDVALRCDPISGHVSLYWYRQALGQGPEFLTYFNYEAQQDKSGLPNDRFSAERPEGSISTLTIQRTEQRDSAMYRCASSFSRVRGYTFGSGTRLTVV.